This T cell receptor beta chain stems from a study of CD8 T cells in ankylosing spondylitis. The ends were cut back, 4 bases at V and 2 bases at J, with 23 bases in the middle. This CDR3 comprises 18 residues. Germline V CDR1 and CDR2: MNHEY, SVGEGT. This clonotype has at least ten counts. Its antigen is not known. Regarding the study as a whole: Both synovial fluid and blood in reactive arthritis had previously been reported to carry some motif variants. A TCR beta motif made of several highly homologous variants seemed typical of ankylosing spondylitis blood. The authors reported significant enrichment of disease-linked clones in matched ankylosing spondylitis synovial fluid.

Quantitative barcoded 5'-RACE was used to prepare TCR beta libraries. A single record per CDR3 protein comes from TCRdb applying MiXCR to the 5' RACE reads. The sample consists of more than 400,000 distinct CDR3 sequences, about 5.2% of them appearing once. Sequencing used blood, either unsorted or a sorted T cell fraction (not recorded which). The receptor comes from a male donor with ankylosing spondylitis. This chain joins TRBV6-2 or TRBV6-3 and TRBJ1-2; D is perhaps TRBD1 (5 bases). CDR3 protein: CASSFGTPSHKENYGYTF. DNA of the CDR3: TGTGCCAGCAGTTTTGGGACTCCCAGCCATAAAGAGAACTATGGCTACACCTTC.